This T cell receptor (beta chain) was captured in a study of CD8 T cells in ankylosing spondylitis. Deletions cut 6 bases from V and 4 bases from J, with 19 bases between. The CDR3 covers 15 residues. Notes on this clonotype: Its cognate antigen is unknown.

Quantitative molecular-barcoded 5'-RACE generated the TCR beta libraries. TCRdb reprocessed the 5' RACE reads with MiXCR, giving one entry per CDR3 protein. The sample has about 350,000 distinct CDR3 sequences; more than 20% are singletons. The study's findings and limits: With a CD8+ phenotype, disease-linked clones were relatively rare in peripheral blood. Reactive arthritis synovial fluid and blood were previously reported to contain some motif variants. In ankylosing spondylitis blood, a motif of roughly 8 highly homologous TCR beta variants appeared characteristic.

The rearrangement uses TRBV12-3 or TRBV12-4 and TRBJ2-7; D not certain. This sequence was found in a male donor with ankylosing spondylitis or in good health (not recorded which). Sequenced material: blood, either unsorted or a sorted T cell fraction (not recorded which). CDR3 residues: CASSSPGPRGYEQYF. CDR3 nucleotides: TGTGCCAGCAGCTCCCCGGGCCCCCGTGGTTACGAGCAGTACTTC.